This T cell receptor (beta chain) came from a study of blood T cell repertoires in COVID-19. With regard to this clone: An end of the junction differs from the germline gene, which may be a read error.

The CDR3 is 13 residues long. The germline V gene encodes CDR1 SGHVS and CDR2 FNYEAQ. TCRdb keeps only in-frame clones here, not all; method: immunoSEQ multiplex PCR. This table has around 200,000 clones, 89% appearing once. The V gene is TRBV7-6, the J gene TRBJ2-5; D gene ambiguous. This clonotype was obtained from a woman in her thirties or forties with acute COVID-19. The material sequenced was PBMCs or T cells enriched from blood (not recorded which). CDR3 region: CASSLSNQETQYF. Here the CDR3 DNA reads TGTGCCAGCAGCTTAAGTAACCAGGAGACCCAGTACTTC.